The clone carrying this T cell receptor beta chain was seen more than once but under ten times. No antigen is known for it. Germline CDR1 reads SNHLY; CDR2 reads FYNNEI. Trimming took off 5 bases at V and 8 bases at J, with 7 bases between the two ends. This CDR3 is built from 10 residues. This table comes from immunoSEQ multiplex PCR, and its TCRdb copy is limited to in-frame clones, with some not included. The sample records 70,000 to 95,000 clones, approximately 90% being singletons. This record belongs to a study of OX40 agonist ivuxolimab in advanced cancers. Looking at the study overall: Cancers in dose escalation were hepatocellular, melanoma, renal cell and head and neck. Partial responses occurred in three patients (one hepatocellular carcinoma, two cutaneous melanoma).

Samples of blood were obtained at baseline, on cycle 4 day 1, and on cycle 7 day 1. Findings and limits, study-wide: Clones of CD4+ and CD8+ blood T cells grew by week 6 at doses of 0.1 to 3.0 mg/kg.

Sequencing was performed on CD4+ or CD8+ T cells sorted from blood, taken in a trial of the OX40 agonist ivuxolimab. The rearrangement links TRBV2 to TRBJ2-7; D is ambiguous. The clonotype was recovered from an adult with an advanced solid tumor such as melanoma, head and neck, liver or kidney cancer. CDR3 sequence reads: CASSLTKQYF. The CDR3 bases are TGTGCCAGCAGTTTGACGAAGCAGTACTTC.